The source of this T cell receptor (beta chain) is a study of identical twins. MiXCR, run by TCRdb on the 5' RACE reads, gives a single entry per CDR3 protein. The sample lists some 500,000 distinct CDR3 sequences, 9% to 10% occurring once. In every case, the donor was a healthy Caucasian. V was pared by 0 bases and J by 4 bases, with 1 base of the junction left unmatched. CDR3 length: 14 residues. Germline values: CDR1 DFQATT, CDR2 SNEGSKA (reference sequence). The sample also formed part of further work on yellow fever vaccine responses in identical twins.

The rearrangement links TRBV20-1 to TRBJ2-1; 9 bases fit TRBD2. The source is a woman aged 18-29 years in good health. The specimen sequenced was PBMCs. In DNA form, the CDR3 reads TGCAGTGCTAGAGACCTAGCGGGGTACAATGAGCAGTTCTTC. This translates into CSARDLAGYNEQFF.